This TCR beta chain was identified during a study of T cell repertoires in cytomegalovirus infection. Looking at the study overall: It was the public TCR beta signatures that indicated both CMV infection and matching HLA type. Regarding the study as a whole: The ex vivo response showed dominance by HLA-C-restricted CMV-specific TCR beta clonotypes.

This clonotype was counted many times. Its antigen remains unidentified. The V and J ends lost 3 bases and 7 bases respectively, with 12 bases between them. Germline V gene lookup returns CDR1 SGHVS and CDR2 FQNEAQ. The CDR3 has 13 amino acids. TCRdb processed the reads anew with MiXCR; each CDR3 protein has one entry. This table has a few hundred thousand distinct CDR3 sequences, over 15% appearing once. This sequence originates from a human donor in good health (CMV status not recorded). Some clones in this sample may be carry-over from other donors' samples. The rearrangement uses TRBV7-8 and TRBJ2-5, with D perhaps TRBD1 or TRBD2 (7 bases each). Sequencing used CD8+ T cells from PBMCs. The CDR3 is CASSFTGEGTQYF. DNA for the CDR3: TGTGCCAGCAGCTTCACAGGGGAGGGGACCCAGTACTTC.